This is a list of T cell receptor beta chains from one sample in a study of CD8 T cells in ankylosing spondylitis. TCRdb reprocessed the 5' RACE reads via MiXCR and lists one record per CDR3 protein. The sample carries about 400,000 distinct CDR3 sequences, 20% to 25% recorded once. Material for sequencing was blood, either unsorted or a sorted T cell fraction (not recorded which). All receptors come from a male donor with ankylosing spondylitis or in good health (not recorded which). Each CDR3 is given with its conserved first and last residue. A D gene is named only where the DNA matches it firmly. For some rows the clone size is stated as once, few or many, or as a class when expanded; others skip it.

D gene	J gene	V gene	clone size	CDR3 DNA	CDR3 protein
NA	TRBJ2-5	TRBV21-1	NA	TGTGCCAGCAGCTCCCGCCAGGGGGAGCTTAAACACAGGCCACAAGAGACCCAGTACTTC	CASSSRQGELKHRPQETQYF
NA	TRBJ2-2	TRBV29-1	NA	TGCAGCGTTATTCGGGGGACCGGGGAGCTGTTTTTT	CSVIRGTGELFF
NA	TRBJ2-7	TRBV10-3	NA	TGTGCCATCAGTGAGTCGAAAACCAGTTGGGAGCAGTACTTC	CAISESKTSWEQYF
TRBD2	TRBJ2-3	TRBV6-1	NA	TGTGCCAGCAGTCCCACGACTAGCGCGACCGGGTATTTT	CASSPTTSATGYF
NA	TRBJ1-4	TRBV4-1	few	TGCGCCAGCAGCCAGGTATTCGGACAGTCGGTTAATGAAAAACTGTTTTTT	CASSQVFGQSVNEKLFF
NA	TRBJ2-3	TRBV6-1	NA	TGTGCCAGCAGAAATTGGGCGTGGGCGCAGTATTTT	CASRNWAWAQYF
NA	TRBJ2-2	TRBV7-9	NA	TGTGCCAGCAGCCCGGTGAACACCGGGGAGCTGTTTTTT	CASSPVNTGELFF
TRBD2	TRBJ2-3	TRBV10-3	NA	TGTGCCATCACCCCGCGATCGGCTAGCGGGGGTTCATTCAGCACAGATACGCAGTATTTT	CAITPRSASGGSFSTDTQYF
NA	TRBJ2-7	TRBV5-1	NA	TGCGCCAGCAGTAGTGGAAACGAGCAGTACTTC	CASSSGNEQYF
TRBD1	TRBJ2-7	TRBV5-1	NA	TGCGCCAGCAGCTTGGACCCGGGGACAGGAAGCTCCTACGAGCAGTACTTC	CASSLDPGTGSSYEQYF
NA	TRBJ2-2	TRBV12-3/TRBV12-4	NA	TGTGCCAGCAGCCTGACTAGTAGCACCGGGGAGCTGTTTTTT	CASSLTSSTGELFF
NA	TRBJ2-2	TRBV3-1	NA	TGTGCCAGCAGCCCTTGGGACAACACGAACACCGGGGAGCTGTTTTTT	CASSPWDNTNTGELFF
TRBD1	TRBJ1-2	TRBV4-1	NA	TGCGCCAGCAGCCCTAGACAGGGGGCATCTAACTATGGCTACACCTTC	CASSPRQGASNYGYTF
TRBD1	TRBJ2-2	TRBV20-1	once	TGCAGTGCAACCGGGACAGGGGGCGGCACCGGGGAGCTGTTTTTT	CSATGTGGGTGELFF
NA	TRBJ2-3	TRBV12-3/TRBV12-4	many	TGTGCCAGCAGTTTAGGAGGTCGCACAGATACGCAGTATTTT	CASSLGGRTDTQYF
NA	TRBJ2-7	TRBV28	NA	TGTGCCAGCAGTTTGGTGGCCTTCGGAGGCTACGAGCAGTACTTC	CASSLVAFGGYEQYF
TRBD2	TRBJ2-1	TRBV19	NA	TGTGCCAGTACTAAGCGGGGGGTGTACAATGAGCAGTTCTTC	CASTKRGVYNEQFF
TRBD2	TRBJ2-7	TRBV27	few	TGTGCCAGCAGTTCCCCCCAGCGGGGGGGCTACGAGCAGTACTTC	CASSSPQRGGYEQYF
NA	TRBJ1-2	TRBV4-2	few	TGTGCCAGCAGCGAGATATCGACTTGGTTCAAATGGGGCTACACCTTC	CASSEISTWFKWGYTF
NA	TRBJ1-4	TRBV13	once	TGTGCCAGCAGCTCCCGAGGGGATGCGGAAAAACTGTTTTTT	CASSSRGDAEKLFF
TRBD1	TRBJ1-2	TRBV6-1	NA	TGTGCCAGCAACTCCGGGACAGGGCCTAACTATGGCTACACCTTC	CASNSGTGPNYGYTF
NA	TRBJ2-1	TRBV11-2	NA	TGTGCCAGCAGCAACGGTGGGTGGAATGAGCAGTTCTTC	CASSNGGWNEQFF